The rows below give T cell receptor beta chains drawn from one sample of a study of blood T cells in healthy people across ages. TCRdb independently ran MiXCR on the 5' RACE reads; one entry per CDR3 protein. The data contain over 600,000 distinct CDR3 sequences, 35% to 50% of them singletons. The specimen sequenced was blood. The source of these receptors is a man at least 80 years old in good health. Both conserved end residues are part of each CDR3.

V	J	CDR3
TRBV29-1	TRBJ2-1	CSVGRDEYAEQFF
TRBV29-1	TRBJ2-1	CSVEKGDSPFYNEQFF
TRBV28	TRBJ2-5	CASSSPGLAGLATQYF
TRBV7-9	TRBJ2-5	CASSWTSGREEQYF
TRBV7-2	TRBJ2-3	CASSLGLAGGFTQYF
TRBV7-6	.	CASSLGGRASYEQYF
TRBV7-7	TRBJ2-1	CASSQTSGTSYNEQFF
TRBV18	TRBJ2-1	CASSPTSGRAREQFF
TRBV12-3/TRBV12-4	TRBJ2-1	CASSPRARSYNEQFF
TRBV19	TRBJ2-3	CASSSQAGESDTQYF
TRBV3-1	.	CASSRIHEQYF
TRBV20-1	TRBJ2-3	CSAERGGLTDTQYF
TRBV7-2	TRBJ2-1	CASSPGPGQPDNEQFF
TRBV20-1	TRBJ2-6	CSARDKRVSGANVLTF
TRBV29-1	TRBJ1-1	CSVGFGGTGTEAFF
TRBV20-1	TRBJ1-4	CSANPVEKLFF
TRBV9	.	CASSVDSGLAVYEQYF
TRBV20-1	TRBJ1-5	CSAQMWQGGQPQHF
TRBV7-9	TRBJ2-2	CASSLNPGELFF
TRBV7-9	.	CVSSLGRGSYEQYF
TRBV7-9	.	CASSLTSGRAVTYEQYF
TRBV20-1	TRBJ2-7	CSASRVNCEQYF
TRBV7-2	TRBJ2-1	CAGSFTTSRSYNEQFF
TRBV7-2	.	CASSLVPGQGAYNEQYF
TRBV5-5	TRBJ2-7	CASSSIQGYEQYF
TRBV29-1	TRBJ2-6	CSVDDGSSGANVLTF